The 28 T cell receptor beta chains below come from one sample, sequenced in a study of OX40 agonist ivuxolimab in advanced cancers. Library prep was done by the immunoSEQ multiplex PCR assay. As stored in TCRdb, this immuneACCESS dataset retains in-frame rearrangements with V and J assigned. A fraction of the clones does not appear; measured against another copy, unresolved V genes explain less than half of the discrepancy, and the remainder lacks a known reason. The sample table shows roughly 60,000 clones, and approximately 86% are seen once. Over 0.7% of the sample is in the top ten clones. The sequenced sample was CD4+ or CD8+ T cells sorted from blood, obtained in a trial of the OX40 agonist ivuxolimab. All receptors derive from an adult with an advanced solid tumor such as melanoma, head and neck, liver or kidney cancer.

A few counts support this clone. The chain has TRBV19 and TRBJ1-1; no reliable D call. CDR3 size: 15 residues. The V end lost 5 bases, the J end lost 0 bases, and 13 bases lay between the germline ends. Per the germline V gene, CDR1 is LNHDA and CDR2 is SQIVND (reference sequence). CDR3 sequence: CASSLRLGMNTEAFF. The CDR3 DNA follows: TGTGCCAGTAGTCTACGTCTAGGGATGAACACTGAAGCTTTCTTT.

The chain combines TRBV27 with TRBJ2-1; TRBD2 is a possible D gene (5 bases). Germline V gene sequence: CDR1 MNHEY, CDR2 SMNVEV (reference sequence). The CDR3 is made up of 14 amino acids. V was cut by 5 bases and J by 3 bases, with 11 bases left in between. This chain's CDR3 is CASSARLRYNEQFF. The CDR3 DNA sequence: TGTGCCAGCAGTGCAAGACTACGCTACAATGAGCAGTTCTTC.

This chain joins TRBV7-9 and TRBJ2-3, with 8 bases matching TRBD1. Germline trimming cut 3 bases from V and 11 bases from J; bases unmatched to any gene: 13. The CDR3 has 15 residues. The germline V gene encodes CDR1 SEHNR and CDR2 FQNEAQ (reference sequence). CDR3 bases: TGTGCCAGCAGCTTTGTCGTGGACAGGGCCGGGGGGCAGTATTTT. Translating gives CASSFVVDRAGGQYF.

This chain joins TRBV18 and TRBJ2-2; 8 positions agree with TRBD1. J gave up 3 bases and V 1 base, and 7 bases lay outside the gene matches. The CDR3 loop spans 17 amino acids. The germline V gene encodes CDR1 KGHSH and CDR2 LQKENI. The CDR3 is CASSPRNRGVDTGELFF. CDR3 DNA: TGTGCCAGCTCACCACGAAACAGGGGGGTCGACACCGGGGAGCTGTTTTTT.

The V and J genes are TRBV6-5 and TRBJ2-5; 9 nucleotides line up with TRBD1. V gave up 5 bases and J gave up 5 bases; unmatched junction bases: 9. This CDR3 contains 15 residues. The germline V gene encodes CDR1 MNHEY and CDR2 SVGAGI. CDR3 in DNA: TGTGCCAGCAGTAAATTTACAGGGGGCGCGGAGACCCAGTACTTC. The encoded protein is CASSKFTGGAETQYF.

V gene TRBV5-5 combines with J gene TRBJ1-3; no firm D call. The CDR3 sequence is 14 residues long. Germline CDR1 is SGHKS and CDR2 is YYEKEE (reference sequence). Trimming took 0 bases from V and 7 from J, leaving 11 bases between them. DNA for the CDR3: TGTGCCAGCAGCTTGGAACCGGGCGGCAACACCATATATTTT. It codes for CASSLEPGGNTIYF.

The genes are TRBV11-2 and TRBJ2-3; D is possibly TRBD1 or TRBD2 (6 bases each). The germline V gene encodes CDR1 SGHAT and CDR2 FQNNGV. The CDR3 is made up of 16 amino acids. The germline V and J ends were trimmed by 5 bases and 1 base, with 16 bases remaining between them. Here the CDR3 reads CASSLRGRGRTDTQYF. The CDR3 nucleotides read TGTGCCAGCAGCCTCCGGGGTCGGGGGCGCACAGATACGCAGTATTTT.

The chain links TRBV19 to TRBJ2-3; TRBD2 matches 9 bases. Germline V lookup: CDR1 LNHDA, CDR2 SQIVND (reference sequence). The ends lost 9 bases at V and 1 base at J; junction bases unmatched: 14. The CDR3 contains 17 residues. The DNA for the CDR3 is TGTGCCAGCCTCGCAGGGAGCGGGAGGATCGGCACAGATACGCAGTATTTT. The encoded protein is CASLAGSGRIGTDTQYF.

A single count supports this clone. The gene calls are TRBV6-5 and TRBJ2-7, with 9 bases matching TRBD1. The germline V gene has CDR1 MNHEY and CDR2 SVGAGI. With V trimmed by 5 bases and J by 3 bases, 8 bases remained unmatched. The CDR3 spans 15 residues. CDR3 nucleotide sequence: TGTGCCAGCAGTGTTAAACAGGGGGCGATCTACGAGCAGTACTTC. This translates into CASSVKQGAIYEQYF.

The chain uses TRBV5-1 and TRBJ2-1, with 7 bases fitting TRBD2. This CDR3 has 16 residues. Germline CDR1 is SGHRS and CDR2 is YFSETQ. The ends lost 0 bases at V and 0 bases at J; junction bases unmatched: 3. The CDR3, as DNA: TGCGCCAGCAGCTTGGCGAGCGGGGTCTCCTACAATGAGCAGTTCTTC. It yields the protein CASSLASGVSYNEQFF.

V and J are TRBV5-1 and TRBJ2-2; D may correspond to TRBD1 or TRBD2 (5 bases each). This CDR3 has 17 amino acids. In germline, CDR1 is SGHRS, CDR2 YFSETQ. The V and J ends lost 1 base and 0 bases respectively, with 13 bases between them. The CDR3 coding sequence is TGCGCCAGCAGCTTGCCCCCAGGGAGCGCGAACACCGGGGAGCTGTTTTTT. This translates into CASSLPPGSANTGELFF.

This clone was found once. The genes are TRBV4-2 and TRBJ2-3; 9 bases line up with TRBD2. The CDR3 runs 16 residues. The germline V gene encodes CDR1 LGHNA and CDR2 YNFKEQ. The J segment lost 6 bases and the V segment lost 2 bases, leaving 9 bases of the junction unmatched. The CDR3: CASSQISGGPSDTQYF. The CDR3 coding sequence is TGTGCCAGCAGCCAAATTAGCGGGGGCCCCTCGGATACGCAGTATTTT.

The V call is TRBV7-9, the J call TRBJ1-5; D is perhaps TRBD1 (6 bases). Germline V gene data show CDR1 as SEHNR and CDR2 as FQNEAQ (reference sequence). The V end was cut by 5 bases, the J end by 4 bases, with 12 bases between. This CDR3 has 14 amino acids. The CDR3 DNA reads TGTGCCAGCAGCGTCGGACAGATTAATCAGCCCCAGCATTTT. Translated, it gives CASSVGQINQPQHF.

The gene calls are TRBV19 and TRBJ2-1; the match to TRBD1 covers 9 bases. This CDR3 has 15 amino acids. The ends lost 2 bases at V and 5 bases at J; junction bases unmatched: 4. Germline V lookup: CDR1 LNHDA, CDR2 SQIVND (reference sequence). The CDR3 protein is CASSITGGKNNEQFF. In DNA, the CDR3 is TGTGCCAGTAGTATAACAGGGGGCAAGAACAATGAGCAGTTCTTC.

This clone was counted once. The V call is TRBV5-4, the J call TRBJ2-2; 8 bases line up with TRBD1. The germline V gene has CDR1 SGHNT and CDR2 YYREEE (reference sequence). This CDR3 contains 15 residues. The V and J ends lost 4 bases and 4 bases, in that order; junction bases with no gene match: 6. CDR3 region: CASSPRGRATGELFF. The CDR3 DNA reads as TGTGCCAGCAGCCCCAGGGGGCGAGCCACCGGGGAGCTGTTTTTT. Full variable domain (outside the CDR3, taken from reference TRBV5-4 and TRBJ2-2): ETGVTQSPTHLIKTRGQQVTLRCSSQSGHNTVSWYQQALGQGPQFIFQYYREEENGRGNFPPRFSGLQFPNYSSELNVNALELDDSALYLCASSPRGRATGELFFGEGSRLTVL.

This clone occurred once. The gene calls are TRBV11-2 and TRBJ2-3; TRBD2 matches 7 bases. The CDR3 runs to 18 residues. V lost 5 bases and J lost 2; bases outside the gene matches: 16. Germline CDR1 and CDR2: SGHAT and FQNNGV. CDR3 sequence (DNA): TGTGCCAGCAGCCGACAGAGAAACCTAGCGGCAACCACAGATACGCAGTATTTT. Translating it yields CASSRQRNLAATTDTQYF.

This clone has more than one count but fewer than ten. The chain employs TRBV29-1 and TRBJ2-5; maybe TRBD1 (6 bases). V was clipped by 6 bases and J by 1 base, with 9 bases between them. This CDR3 contains 12 residues. Germline CDR1 and CDR2: SQVTM and ANQGSEA. The CDR3: CSVNRVQETQYF. The CDR3 nucleotides read TGCAGCGTCAACAGGGTCCAAGAGACCCAGTACTTC.

This chain joins TRBV19 and TRBJ1-1; 12 bases are shared with TRBD1. Germline loops: CDR1 LNHDA, CDR2 SQIVND (reference sequence). This CDR3 has 16 amino acids. After removal of 8 bases from V and 4 bases from J, the junction contained 11 bases not matched to a gene. In nucleotides, the CDR3 is TGTGCCAGTGGGGACAGGGGGCGTTCGAGGGGCACTGAAGCTTTCTTT. Protein sequence: CASGDRGRSRGTEAFF.

J is TRBJ1-5 and V is TRBV6-1; weak D call: TRBD1 (5 bases). From germline, CDR1 is MNHNS and CDR2 SASEGT. V dropped 6 bases and J dropped 5 bases, with 20 bases sitting between them. This CDR3 has 16 amino acids. The CDR3: CASRENRLTVDQPQHF. In DNA form, the CDR3 reads TGTGCCAGCAGGGAAAACAGGCTAACAGTAGATCAGCCCCAGCATTTT.

In its sample, this clone was seen a few times. The CDR3 region has the DNA TGTGCCAGCAGTGATAAAGCTAGCTCCTATAATTCACCCCTCCACTTT. Amino acids: CASSDKASSYNSPLHF. The chain links TRBV25-1 to TRBJ1-6; D ambiguous. The CDR3 contains 16 residues. Germline loops: CDR1 MGHDK, CDR2 SYGVNS. Trimming took off 3 bases at V and 0 bases at J, with 9 bases between the two ends.

The rearrangement joins TRBV28 to TRBJ1-1; D is uncertain. The germline gives CDR1 MDHEN, CDR2 SYDVKM. This CDR3 contains 15 residues. V lost 4 bases to trimming and J lost 4 bases, with 16 bases between them. Here the CDR3 DNA reads TGTGCCAGCAGTTCTCACAGTAGTCCGACCACTGAAGCTTTCTTT. This translates into CASSSHSSPTTEAFF.

The J gene is TRBJ1-1, the V gene TRBV9; unclear D gene. Germline V gene data show CDR1 as SGDLS and CDR2 as YYNGEE. The ends were cut back, 0 bases at V and 2 bases at J, with 5 bases in the middle. The CDR3 loop spans 13 amino acids. CDR3 region: CASSVAPNTEAFF. CDR3 bases: TGTGCCAGCAGCGTAGCGCCTAACACTGAAGCTTTCTTT.

V and J are TRBV28 and TRBJ2-1; 7 nucleotides align to TRBD2. The CDR3 covers 11 residues. The germline V gene encodes CDR1 MDHEN and CDR2 SYDVKM. Unmatched junction bases numbered 4, after V lost 10 bases and J lost 7 bases. The CDR3 reads CATRRGNEQFF. For the CDR3, the DNA is TGTGCCACCCGGCGGGGGAATGAGCAGTTCTTC.

V and J are TRBV7-1 and TRBJ2-7; the D is unclear. TRBV7-1 has ORF status, its function being uncertain. Trimming stripped 4 bases from V and 2 bases from J, with 9 bases between. CDR3 length: 13 amino acids. CDR3: CASSLIPAYEQYF. As DNA, the CDR3 is TGTGCCAGCAGCTTAATCCCCGCCTACGAGCAGTACTTC.

The rearrangement links TRBV19 to TRBJ1-5, with TRBD1 matching 7 bases. Germline V CDR1 and CDR2: LNHDA, SQIVND (reference sequence). This CDR3 region has 15 residues. With 2 bases clipped from V and 6 bases from J, the junction kept 7 bases outside the gene matches. The DNA for the CDR3 is TGTGCCAGTAGTATACCAGGGGGGTCGGGTCAGCCCCAGCATTTT. Translating gives CASSIPGGSGQPQHF.

V and J are TRBV23-1 and TRBJ1-1; D gene ambiguous. TRBV23-1 is given ORF status, its function remaining uncertain. The CDR3 extends over 16 amino acids. The V and J ends lost 0 bases and 0 bases respectively, with 11 bases between them. CDR3 DNA sequence: TGCGCCAGCAGTCAATCCGGACGGAATATGAACACTGAAGCTTTCTTT. Amino acid sequence: CASSQSGRNMNTEAFF.

This clone came up once. The chain recombines TRBV19 with TRBJ2-3; no clear D. Germline CDR1 LNHDA, CDR2 SQIVND (reference sequence). This CDR3 has 13 amino acids. Trimming removed 6 bases from V and 0 bases from J, with 7 bases in between. CDR3 loop: CASRSRSTDTQYF. The CDR3 coding sequence is TGTGCCAGTAGATCGCGTAGCACAGATACGCAGTATTTT.

This clone was counted between two and nine times. V usage is TRBV11-1 and J usage is TRBJ2-7; D gene ambiguous. V gave up 0 bases and J gave up 4 bases, with 1 base separating them. Germline V gene data show CDR1 as SGHAT and CDR2 as FQDESV (reference sequence). CDR3 length: 11 amino acids. The CDR3: CASSLAYEQYF. The CDR3 DNA reads TGTGCCAGCAGCTTAGCGTACGAGCAGTACTTC.